The rows below give T cell receptor beta chains drawn from one sample of a study of blood T cells in healthy people across ages. TCRdb processed the 5' RACE reads anew with MiXCR; each CDR3 protein has one entry. The sample lists some 890,000 distinct CDR3 sequences; 25% to 30% were seen once. The data were also submitted as part of a second study, on T cells of mothers and their children.

Sequenced material: blood. The receptors originated from a woman between 40 and 55 years old in good health. Each CDR3 is given with its conserved first and last residue. A D gene is named only where the DNA matches it firmly. Clone size appears in some rows only: once, few, many, or a class for an expanded clone.

J gene	CDR3 length	D gene	clone size	V gene	CDR3 DNA	CDR3 protein
TRBJ1-6	17	.	.	TRBV3-1	TGTGCCAGCAACGACATGATTAACAGGGATACTAATTCACCCCTCCACTTT	CASNDMINRDTNSPLHF
TRBJ2-1	19	TRBD2	few	TRBV20-1	TGCAGTGCTAGAGCACCGCAGGGGGAGACTAGCGGGGAATGCAATGAGCAGTTCTTC	CSARAPQGETSGECNEQFF
TRBJ1-1	13	.	.	TRBV7-3	TGTGCCAGCAGCTACGTAGGGGACACTGAAGCTTTCTTT	CASSYVGDTEAFF
TRBJ2-3	18	.	.	TRBV29-1	TGCAGCGTGGAACCTATGGAGTGGTGGGACATCGACACAGATACGCAGTATTTT	CSVEPMEWWDIDTDTQYF
TRBJ2-1	17	.	many	TRBV4-2	TGTGCCAGCAGCCAAGGATCTAATGGAGACTCCTACAATGAGCAGTTCTTC	CASSQGSNGDSYNEQFF
TRBJ2-7	15	TRBD1	.	TRBV6-5	TGTGCCAGCAGTTCGACAGGGGTCGTTTGGGACGAGCAGTACTTC	CASSSTGVVWDEQYF
TRBJ2-7	14	TRBD2	.	TRBV27	TGTGCCAACAGTCTAGGACTAGCGGGCTACGAGCAGTACTTC	CANSLGLAGYEQYF
TRBJ2-1	15	TRBD2	.	TRBV7-2	TGTGCCAGCAGCCTTTCTAGCGGGAGCTGCAATGAGCAGTTCTTC	CASSLSSGSCNEQFF
TRBJ2-3	12	TRBD2	.	TRBV29-1	TGCAGTTGGCGGGAGTCGGAGGATACGCAGTATTTT	CSWRESEDTQYF
TRBJ1-2	14	TRBD1	few	TRBV5-1	TGCGCCAGCAGCCCGGGACAGGGAGGTAATGGCTACACCTTC	CASSPGQGGNGYTF
TRBJ1-5	16	.	few	TRBV15	TGTGCCACCAGCAGCCGCCGGGACAATAGCAATCAGCCCCAGCATTTT	CATSSRRDNSNQPQHF
TRBJ1-2	15	.	.	TRBV7-9	TGTTCCAGCAGCTATGGGGGGCAGCGGAACTATGGCTACACCTTC	CSSSYGGQRNYGYTF
TRBJ1-5	18	.	once	TRBV4-1	TGCGCCAGCAGCCAACACCCTGAGGGGTTTGACGGGCGTCAGCCCCAGCATTTT	CASSQHPEGFDGRQPQHF